This T cell receptor (beta chain) derives from a study of T cell repertoires in cytomegalovirus infection. Study summary: It was the public TCR beta signatures that indicated both CMV infection and matching HLA type. Findings and caveats of the study: Cumulated frequencies of public TCR beta families served to identify carriers of CMV plus the relevant HLA.

Concerning this clonotype: What it binds is not known. A read error may be the cause here, since a much bigger clone is one base away.

Germline V gene sequence: CDR1 SGHTA, CDR2 FQGTGA. This CDR3 contains 14 residues. Using its own MiXCR run on the reads, TCRdb lists one record per CDR3 protein. This sample has hundreds of thousands of distinct CDR3 sequences, with roughly a tenth found just once. Input material: PBMCs. This clonotype was obtained from a human donor in good health (CMV status not recorded). Some clones in this sample may be carry-over from other donors' samples. The chain recombines TRBV7-3 with TRBJ2-2; weak D call: TRBD2 (6 bases). CDR3 nucleotides: TGTGCCAGCAGCTTATTCGTGAACACCGGGGGGCTGTTTTTT. Residues: CASSLFVNTGGLFF. Using reference TRBV7-3 and TRBJ2-2 for the parts outside the CDR3, the full variable domain is GAGVSQTPSNKVTEKGKYVELRCDPISGHTALYWYRQSLGQGPEFLIYFQGTGAADDSGLPNDRFFAVRPEGSVSTLKIQRTERGDSAVYLCASSLFVNTGGLFFGEGSRLTVL.